The next 30 T cell receptor beta chains were all read from a single sample in a study of vaccination and CD4 T cells after COVID-19. CD4+ T cells that had been cultured provided DNA sequenced with the Oncomine TCR Beta short-read assay. TCRdb independently ran MiXCR on the PCR reads; one entry per CDR3 protein. The sample records some 13,000 distinct CDR3 sequences, roughly 30% being singletons. The treatment was: roughly 10-day PBMC culture with coronavirus spike peptide pools or control peptides (ViraFEST assay). Their antigens are not known. Sequenced here: CD4+ T cells from blood, cultured in vitro, sampled after SARS-CoV-2 vaccination. Receptor source: a human donor who had recovered from COVID-19.

This clonotype was counted only a few times. This rearrangement joins TRBV2 to TRBJ2-7, with D tentatively TRBD2 (5 bases). CDR3 size: 14 residues. CDR1 and CDR2 (germline): SNHLY, FYNNEI. V gave up 5 bases and J gave up 4 bases, with 15 bases separating them. CDR3 amino acids: CASSLEGKGYEQYF. CDR3 nucleotide sequence: TGTGCCAGCAGTCTCGAGGGAAAGGGATACGAGCAGTACTTC.

The V call is TRBV28, the J call TRBJ1-1, with D maybe TRBD1 (6 bases). CDR1 and CDR2 from the germline V gene are MDHEN and SYDVKM. The CDR3 has 13 residues. The V gene lost 6 bases and the J gene lost 3 bases, with 11 bases spanning the gap. As DNA, the CDR3 is TGTGCCAGCAGCCAAGGACAGTACACTGAAGCTTTCTTT. Its translation: CASSQGQYTEAFF.

This clonotype has only a few counts. CDR3 amino acids: CASSPRSSGWWYGYTF. The CDR3 DNA sequence: TGTGCCAGTAGCCCAAGATCCTCTGGGTGGTGGTATGGCTACACCTTC. The rearrangement links TRBV19 to TRBJ1-2; D not certain. The CDR3 runs to 16 residues. The germline V gene has CDR1 LNHDA and CDR2 SQIVND (reference sequence). Trimming shortened V by 6 bases and J by 5 bases, and 22 bases separated the two germline ends.

This clonotype occurred once. One end of the junction is discordant with germline, which a read error may explain. The chain combines TRBV7-7 with TRBJ2-6; perhaps TRBD2 as D (6 bases). CDR1 is SSHAT, CDR2 FNYEAQ, per germline (reference sequence). This CDR3 region has 16 residues. The CDR3 DNA is TGTGCTAGCAGCTTAGTTTCGGGGGTCGCGGCCAACGTCCTGACTTTC. Protein product: CASSLVSGVAANVLTF.

This clonotype showed up just a few times. V is TRBV6-5 and J is TRBJ2-3; D may be TRBD1 (5 bases). This CDR3 region has 15 residues. Between the trimmed V and J ends, which lost 4 bases and 1 base, there was a span of 12 bases. Germline V CDR1 and CDR2: MNHEY, SVGAGI. The CDR3 is CASSFMEGGTDTQYF. The DNA for the CDR3 is TGTGCCAGCAGTTTTATGGAAGGGGGCACAGATACGCAGTATTTT.

V and J are TRBV4-3 and TRBJ1-2; D gene ambiguous. The CDR3 has 13 residues. Germline assignment: CDR1 LGHNA and CDR2 YSLEER. The V gene lost 1 base and the J gene lost 2 bases, with 5 bases spanning the gap. The CDR3 reads CASSQAINYGYTF. CDR3 coding DNA: TGCGCCAGCAGCCAAGCTATAAACTATGGCTACACCTTC.

The V call is TRBV4-3, the J call TRBJ1-2, with D perhaps matching TRBD1 (6 bases). This CDR3 is 16 amino acids long. V lost 3 bases and J lost 0, with 14 bases in between. The germline V gene has CDR1 LGHNA and CDR2 YSLEER. CDR3 bases: TGCGCCAGCAGCCATCGAGGGGGGGCGACTAACTATGGCTACACCTTC. Translation gives CASSHRGGATNYGYTF.

This clonotype was counted a few times. The chain carries TRBV2 and TRBJ1-5, with D possibly TRBD1 on 5 matching bases. CDR3 length equals 13 residues. Germline V lookup: CDR1 SNHLY, CDR2 FYNNEI. V lost 8 bases, J lost 0 bases, and 8 bases lay in between. CDR3 DNA sequence: TGTGCCAGCGGGACTCATAGCAATCAGCCCCAGCATTTT. It yields the protein CASGTHSNQPQHF.

This clonotype was counted between two and nine times. J is TRBJ2-1 and V is TRBV7-9; either TRBD1 or TRBD2 may supply D (5 bases each). Deletions cut 4 bases from V and 5 bases from J, with 18 bases between. CDR3 length: 16 amino acids. CDR1 SEHNR and CDR2 FQNEAQ come from the germline V gene (reference sequence). The CDR3 region has the DNA TGTGCCAGCAGCTCGATACCTGGTGGGGACCACAATGAGCAGTTCTTC. As protein: CASSSIPGGDHNEQFF.

This clonotype has just a few counts. The chain couples TRBV6-2 or TRBV6-3 to TRBJ1-5; a weak D match, TRBD1 (5 bases). This CDR3 is 13 amino acids long. Germline V gives CDR1 MNHEY, CDR2 SVGEGT. V was pared by 7 bases and J by 5 bases, with 12 bases between. The DNA for the CDR3 is TGTGCCAGCAATGGGGGTACGTATCAGCCCCAGCATTTT. Translation: CASNGGTYQPQHF.

The rearrangement links TRBV6-5 to TRBJ1-1, with D perhaps matching TRBD1 (5 bases). The germline CDR1 and CDR2 sequences are MNHEY and SVGAGI. V was pared by 0 bases and J by 3 bases, with 8 bases between. This CDR3 spans 14 amino acids. The CDR3 sequence: CASSYSGAHTEAFF. The CDR3, as DNA: TGTGCCAGCAGTTACTCCGGGGCCCACACTGAAGCTTTCTTT.

The chain links TRBV11-1 to TRBJ2-5; D unclear. Germline CDR1 SGHAT, CDR2 FQDESV (reference sequence). This CDR3 contains 14 residues. Trimming took 2 bases from V and 5 from J, leaving 12 bases between them. CDR3 sequence reads: CASSLTLASETQYF. The CDR3 nucleotides read TGTGCCAGCAGCTTAACGTTAGCTTCGGAGACCCAGTACTTC.

The chain uses TRBV5-4 and TRBJ2-3; perhaps D is TRBD1 or TRBD2 (5 bases each). V shed 2 bases and J shed 3 bases, with 10 bases lying between them. CDR3 length: 14 amino acids. Germline V gene sequence: CDR1 SGHNT, CDR2 YYREEE (reference sequence). The CDR3 sequence is CASSFGGMTDTQYF. In DNA, the CDR3 is TGTGCCAGCAGCTTTGGGGGTATGACAGATACGCAGTATTTT.

By sample fraction, this clonotype is medium-sized. This chain links TRBV20-1 with TRBJ2-7; 8 bases are shared with TRBD2. CDR1 is DFQATT, CDR2 SNEGSKA, per germline (reference sequence). Trimming removed 6 bases from V and 4 bases from J; junction bases left unmatched: 8. CDR3 size: 13 residues. CDR3 bases: TGCAGTGCACCGGTAGCGGGATTTTACGAGCAGTACTTC. As protein: CSAPVAGFYEQYF.

This sequence joins TRBV2 and TRBJ2-1; 11 bases line up with TRBD2. The CDR3 loop spans 21 amino acids. V trimming: 6 bases; J trimming: 9 bases; junction bases outside the gene matches: 28. The germline V gene encodes CDR1 SNHLY and CDR2 FYNNEI. CDR3 bases: TGTGCCAGCAGCGCGTGGGGTAGGGGACAGGGTACTAGCGGGAGCTCTGGTGAGCAGTTCTTC. Amino acid sequence: CASSAWGRGQGTSGSSGEQFF.

V usage is TRBV7-2 and J usage is TRBJ2-1; no clear D gene. The CDR3 covers 13 residues. V lost 4 bases and J lost 3, with 7 bases in between. The germline CDR1 and CDR2 sequences are SGHTA and FQGNSA. The CDR3 loop reads CASSSGYYNEQFF. CDR3 in DNA: TGTGCCAGCAGCTCCGGATACTACAATGAGCAGTTCTTC.

This clonotype was counted between two and nine times. This rearrangement joins TRBV19 to TRBJ2-1; D not resolved. The CDR3 runs 16 residues. Trimming removed 1 base at V and 0 bases at J, with 10 bases between. CDR1 LNHDA and CDR2 SQIVND come from the germline V gene (reference sequence). The CDR3 spells CASSIGPASSYNEQFF. The CDR3 nucleotides are TGTGCCAGTAGTATAGGCCCTGCCAGCTCCTACAATGAGCAGTTCTTC. Full variable domain (missing parts from reference TRBV19 and TRBJ2-1): DGGITQSPKYLFRKEGQNVTLSCEQNLNHDAMYWYRQDPGQGLRLIYYSQIVNDFQKGDIAEGYSVSREKKESFPLTVTSAQKNPTAFYLCASSIGPASSYNEQFFGPGTRLTVL.

The chain recombines TRBV7-2 with TRBJ1-5; D gene unclear. The CDR3 runs to 13 residues. V gave up 5 bases and J gave up 7 bases, with 12 bases separating them. CDR1 is SGHTA, CDR2 FQGNSA, per germline. CDR3 coding DNA: TGTGCCAGCAGCGCTAGGATAGGGCAGCCCCAGCATTTT. Translating it yields CASSARIGQPQHF. The whole variable domain, filled in from reference TRBV7-2 and TRBJ1-5, reads GAGVSQSPSNKVTEKGKDVELRCDPISGHTALYWYRQSLGQGLEFLIYFQGNSAPDKSGLPSDRFSAERTGGSVSTLTIQRTQQEDSAVYLCASSARIGQPQHFGDGTRLSIL.

The V and J genes are TRBV5-1 and TRBJ1-1; 7 nucleotides align to TRBD1. CDR3 length: 14 residues. V lost 4 bases, J lost 6 bases, and 9 bases stayed unmatched. Germline assignment: CDR1 SGHRS and CDR2 YFSETQ. DNA for the CDR3: TGCGCCAGCAGCACGCGACAGGGAACGGCTGAAGCTTTCTTT. It encodes CASSTRQGTAEAFF.

A note on this clonotype: One end of the junction does not line up with germline, which may come from a read error. The genes are TRBV7-2 and TRBJ1-1; tentative D call: TRBD1 (6 bases). Germline V CDR1 and CDR2: SGHTA, FQGNSA. This CDR3 has 18 residues. The CDR3 DNA reads as TGTGCCGGCAGCTTACGGAGGGGGTCCCTAGGAGGGTACACTGAAGCTTTCTTT. It codes for CAGSLRRGSLGGYTEAFF. Variable domain in full (rest from reference TRBV7-2 and TRBJ1-1): GAGVSQSPSNKVTEKGKDVELRCDPISGHTALYWYRQSLGQGLEFLIYFQGNSAPDKSGLPSDRFSAERTGGSVSTLTIQRTQQEDSAVYLCAGSLRRGSLGGYTEAFFGQGTRLTVV.

The chain is built from TRBV5-4 and TRBJ2-7; D may be TRBD1 or TRBD2 (5 bases each). The length of the CDR3 is 14 residues. The germline CDR1 and CDR2 sequences are SGHNT and YYREEE (reference sequence). Trimming left V 4 bases short and J 2 bases short, with 13 bases between. The CDR3 nucleotides are TGTGCCAGCAGCGCCCCGGGACGGACCTACGAGCAGTACTTC. Amino acids: CASSAPGRTYEQYF. The whole variable domain, remainder taken from reference TRBV5-4 and TRBJ2-7, is ETGVTQSPTHLIKTRGQQVTLRCSSQSGHNTVSWYQQALGQGPQFIFQYYREEENGRGNFPPRFSGLQFPNYSSELNVNALELDDSALYLCASSAPGRTYEQYFGPGTRLTVT.

The chain is built from TRBV5-1 and TRBJ2-3, with no clear D. CDR3 length: 12 residues. With 0 bases removed from V and 4 bases from J, the gap between germline ends came to 3 bases. Germline CDR1 SGHRS, CDR2 YFSETQ. The CDR3 region has the DNA TGCGCCAGCAGCTTGGTGGCAGATACGCAGTATTTT. Translation gives CASSLVADTQYF.

The chain is built from TRBV5-8 and TRBJ2-7, with 11 bases identical to TRBD1. J gave up 6 bases and V 4 bases, and 9 bases lay outside the gene matches. This CDR3 is 15 amino acids long. Germline CDR1 reads SGHTS; CDR2 reads YDEGEE. CDR3 loop: CASSASGTGGREQYF. The CDR3 nucleotides read TGTGCCAGCAGCGCATCCGGGACAGGGGGTCGCGAGCAGTACTTC. The entire variable domain, with the rest obtained from reference TRBV5-8 and TRBJ2-7, is as follows: EAGVTQSPTHLIKTRGQQATLRCSPISGHTSVYWYQQALGLGLQFLLWYDEGEERNRGNFPPRFSGRQFPNYSSELNVNALELEDSALYLCASSASGTGGREQYFGPGTRLTVT.

The V call is TRBV30, the J call TRBJ2-5; no clear D gene. Trimming removed 2 bases at V and 2 bases at J, with 6 bases between. Per germline, CDR1 GTSNPN and CDR2 SVGIG (reference sequence). This CDR3 spans 12 amino acids. DNA for the CDR3: TGTGCCTGGAGTTCGTCTCAAGAGACCCAGTACTTC. Its translation: CAWSSSQETQYF.

In this sample, this clonotype turned up a few times. The chain has TRBV7-2 and TRBJ1-1; weak D call: TRBD1 (5 bases). The V gene's germline CDR1 is SGHTA and CDR2 FQGNSA. There are 14 residues in the CDR3. V gave up 1 base and J gave up 4 bases, with 10 bases separating them. CDR3 amino acids: CASSLVGRATEAFF. In DNA, the CDR3 is TGTGCCAGCAGCTTAGTAGGCAGGGCCACTGAAGCTTTCTTT.

V and J are TRBV6-1 and TRBJ2-7; 7 bases agree with TRBD2. The germline V gene has CDR1 MNHNS and CDR2 SASEGT. CDR3 length: 12 residues. V shed 6 bases and J 4 bases; nucleotides not matched to a gene: 3. The CDR3 region has the DNA TGTGCCAGCAGCCGAGCGGGGTACGAGCAGTACTTC. Protein: CASSRAGYEQYF.

J is TRBJ2-3 and V is TRBV11-2; no reliable D call. The CDR3 is 15 residues long. V lost 2 bases and J 1 base, leaving 10 bases between the germline ends. From germline, CDR1 is SGHAT and CDR2 FQNNGV. As DNA, the CDR3 is TGTGCCAGCAGCTTAAAGGCAGGTGGCACAGATACGCAGTATTTT. Protein: CASSLKAGGTDTQYF. Drawing the rest from reference TRBV11-2 and TRBJ2-3, the complete variable domain is EAGVAQSPRYKIIEKRQSVAFWCNPISGHATLYWYQQILGQGPKLLIQFQNNGVVDDSQLPKDRFSAERLKGVDSTLKIQPAKLEDSAVYLCASSLKAGGTDTQYFGPGTRLTVL.

This clonotype is a singleton in its sample. DNA for the CDR3: TGTGCCAGCACGACCGGGGGGGCCTCCTACGAGCAGTACTTC. The encoded protein is CASTTGGASYEQYF. The chain links TRBV28 to TRBJ2-7, with 8 bases matching TRBD2. The V and J ends lost 7 bases and 0 bases, in that order; junction bases with no gene match: 5. In germline, CDR1 is MDHEN, CDR2 SYDVKM. The CDR3 is 14 amino acids.

This clonotype was seen a few times. The chain combines TRBV20-1 with TRBJ1-5, with D tentatively TRBD1 (6 bases). CDR3 length: 15 amino acids. V lost 0 bases to trimming and J lost 4 bases, with 13 bases between them. CDR1 is DFQATT and CDR2 is SNEGSKA in the germline V gene (reference sequence). CDR3 residues: CSAREDRRGNQPQHF. The CDR3, as DNA: TGCAGTGCTAGAGAAGACAGGAGGGGGAATCAGCCCCAGCATTTT.

V is TRBV6-2 or TRBV6-3 and J is TRBJ2-7; 11 bases line up with TRBD2. Trimming removed 7 bases from V and 5 bases from J; junction bases left unmatched: 7. CDR3 length: 14 residues. Germline lookup yields CDR1 MNHEY and CDR2 SVGEGT. The CDR3 DNA sequence: TGTGCCAGCACCCTTGGGACTAGCGGCGACGAGCAGTACTTC. Translated, it gives CASTLGTSGDEQYF.